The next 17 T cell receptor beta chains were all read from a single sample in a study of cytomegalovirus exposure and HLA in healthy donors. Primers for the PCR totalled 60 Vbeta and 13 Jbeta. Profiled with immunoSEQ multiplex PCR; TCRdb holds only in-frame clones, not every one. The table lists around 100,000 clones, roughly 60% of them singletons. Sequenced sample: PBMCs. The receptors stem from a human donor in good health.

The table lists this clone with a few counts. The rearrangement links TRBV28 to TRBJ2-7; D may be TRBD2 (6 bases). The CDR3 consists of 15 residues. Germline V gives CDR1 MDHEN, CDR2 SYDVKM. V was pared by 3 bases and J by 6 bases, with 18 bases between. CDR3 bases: TGTGCCAGCAGTTTTAAGCGGGCCCGACCAGTCGAGCAGTACTTC. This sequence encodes CASSFKRARPVEQYF.

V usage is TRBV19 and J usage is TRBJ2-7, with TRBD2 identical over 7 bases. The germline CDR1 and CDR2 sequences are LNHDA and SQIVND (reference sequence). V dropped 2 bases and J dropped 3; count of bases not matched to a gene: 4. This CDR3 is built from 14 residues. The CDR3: CASSISGGYYEQYF. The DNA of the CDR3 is TGTGCCAGTAGTATATCGGGGGGATACTACGAGCAGTACTTC.

The CDR3 spells CASSQAQGEQFF. DNA of the CDR3: TGCGCCAGCAGCCAAGCCCAGGGTGAGCAGTTCTTC. The rearrangement uses TRBV4-1 and TRBJ2-1; D may be TRBD1 (5 bases). CDR3 size: 12 residues. Germline V gene sequence: CDR1 MGHRA, CDR2 YSYEKL. Trimming removed 1 base at V and 9 bases at J, with 7 bases between.

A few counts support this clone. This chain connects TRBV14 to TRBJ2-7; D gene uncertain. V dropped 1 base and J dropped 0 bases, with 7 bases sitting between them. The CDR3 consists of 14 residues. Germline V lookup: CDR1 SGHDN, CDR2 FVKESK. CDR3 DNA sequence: TGTGCCAGCAGCCAAGGCGTCCGCTCCTACGAGCAGTACTTC. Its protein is CASSQGVRSYEQYF.

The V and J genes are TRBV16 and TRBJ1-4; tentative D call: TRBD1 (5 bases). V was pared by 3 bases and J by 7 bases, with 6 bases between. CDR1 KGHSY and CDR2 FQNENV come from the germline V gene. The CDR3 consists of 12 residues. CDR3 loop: CASSHTGEKLFF. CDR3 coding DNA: TGTGCCAGCAGCCATACAGGTGAAAAACTGTTTTTT.

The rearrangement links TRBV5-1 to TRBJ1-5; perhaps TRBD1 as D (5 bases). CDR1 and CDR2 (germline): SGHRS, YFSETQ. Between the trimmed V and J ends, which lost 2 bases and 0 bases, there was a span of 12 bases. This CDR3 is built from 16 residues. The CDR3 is CASSFGVQGSNQPQHF. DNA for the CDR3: TGCGCCAGCAGCTTTGGGGTGCAGGGTAGCAATCAGCCCCAGCATTTT.

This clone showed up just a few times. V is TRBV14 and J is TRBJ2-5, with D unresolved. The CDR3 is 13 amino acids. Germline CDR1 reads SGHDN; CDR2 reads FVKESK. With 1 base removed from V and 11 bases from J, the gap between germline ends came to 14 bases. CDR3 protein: CASSQGLVQRQYF. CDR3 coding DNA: TGTGCCAGCAGCCAAGGTTTGGTCCAACGGCAGTACTTC.

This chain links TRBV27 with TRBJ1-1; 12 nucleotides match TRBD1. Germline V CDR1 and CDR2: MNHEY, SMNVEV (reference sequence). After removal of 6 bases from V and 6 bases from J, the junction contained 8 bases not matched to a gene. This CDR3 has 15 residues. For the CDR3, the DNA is TGTGCCAGCAGCCTGGGACAGGGGGCGATCGCTGAAGCTTTCTTT. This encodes CASSLGQGAIAEAFF.

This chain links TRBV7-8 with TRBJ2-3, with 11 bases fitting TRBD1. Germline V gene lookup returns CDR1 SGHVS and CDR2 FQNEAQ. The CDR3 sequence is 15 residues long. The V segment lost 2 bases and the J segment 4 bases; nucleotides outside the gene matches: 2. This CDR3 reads CASSLRTGGPDTQYF. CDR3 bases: TGTGCCAGCAGCTTAAGGACAGGGGGCCCAGATACGCAGTATTTT.

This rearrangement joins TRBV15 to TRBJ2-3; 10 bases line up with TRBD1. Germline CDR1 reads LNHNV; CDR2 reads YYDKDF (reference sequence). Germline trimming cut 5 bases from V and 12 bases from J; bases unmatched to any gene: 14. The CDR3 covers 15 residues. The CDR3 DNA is TGTGCCACCAGCCGAAAAAGTCCGGGACAGGGGTCTCAGTATTTT. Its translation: CATSRKSPGQGSQYF.

For the CDR3, the DNA is TGCGCCAGCAGCCAAGATGCCGGGACTTACTCCTACGAGCAGTACTTC. As protein: CASSQDAGTYSYEQYF. V is TRBV4-1 and J is TRBJ2-7; TRBD2 might be the D (6 bases). Germline V CDR1 and CDR2: MGHRA, YSYEKL. The CDR3 spans 16 residues. The ends were cut back, 0 bases at V and 0 bases at J, with 12 bases in the middle.

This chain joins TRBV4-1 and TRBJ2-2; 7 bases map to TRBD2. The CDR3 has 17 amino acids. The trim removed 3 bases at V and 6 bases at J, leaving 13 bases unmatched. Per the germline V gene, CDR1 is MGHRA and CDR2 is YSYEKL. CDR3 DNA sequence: TGCGCCAGCAGCCAGGCGTCGGTGGGAGGGTCTTCCGGGGAGCTGTTTTTT. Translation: CASSQASVGGSSGELFF.

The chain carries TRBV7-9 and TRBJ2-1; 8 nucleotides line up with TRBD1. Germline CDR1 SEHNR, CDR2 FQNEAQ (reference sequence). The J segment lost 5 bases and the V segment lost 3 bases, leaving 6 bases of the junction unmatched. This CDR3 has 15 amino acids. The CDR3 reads CASSFKGQDHNEQFF. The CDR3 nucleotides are TGTGCCAGCAGCTTTAAGGGACAGGATCACAATGAGCAGTTCTTC.

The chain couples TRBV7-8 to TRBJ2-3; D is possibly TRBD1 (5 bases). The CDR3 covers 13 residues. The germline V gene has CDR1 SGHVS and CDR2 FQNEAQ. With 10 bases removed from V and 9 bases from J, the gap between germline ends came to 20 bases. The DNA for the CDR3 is TGTGCCACATCGGGCAGGGCCCCGTGGACGCAGTATTTT. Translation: CATSGRAPWTQYF.

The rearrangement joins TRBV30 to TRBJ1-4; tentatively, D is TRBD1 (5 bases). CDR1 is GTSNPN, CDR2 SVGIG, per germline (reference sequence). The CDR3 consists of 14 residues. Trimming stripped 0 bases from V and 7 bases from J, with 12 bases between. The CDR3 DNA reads TGTGCCTGGAGTGTAGGCAGGGTCGGTGAAAAACTGTTTTTT. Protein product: CAWSVGRVGEKLFF.

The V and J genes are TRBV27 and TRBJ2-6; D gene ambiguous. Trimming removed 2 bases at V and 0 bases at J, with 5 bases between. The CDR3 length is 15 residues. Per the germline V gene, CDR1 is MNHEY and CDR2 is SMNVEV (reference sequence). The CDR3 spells CASSLGVSGANVLTF. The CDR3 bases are TGTGCCAGCAGTTTAGGAGTCTCTGGGGCCAACGTCCTGACTTTC.

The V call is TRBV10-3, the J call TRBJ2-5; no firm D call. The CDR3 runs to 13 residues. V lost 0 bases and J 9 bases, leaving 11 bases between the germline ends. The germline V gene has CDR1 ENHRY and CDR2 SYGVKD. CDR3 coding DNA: TGTGCCATCAGTGAGTCTAACCCCCCGGCCCAGTACTTC. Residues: CAISESNPPAQYF.